A selection of T cell receptor beta chains follows, all from one sample in a study of T cells after yellow fever vaccination. TCRdb re-derived calls from the 5' RACE reads in MiXCR, one entry per CDR3 protein. The profile shows 300,000 or so distinct CDR3 sequences, 6.8% of them singletons. This specimen consisted of PBMCs, obtained about 49 days after the first yellow fever vaccination. The receptors were gathered from a man between 18 and 29 years old who received the YFV17D yellow fever vaccine. The CDR3 runs from the conserved cysteine through the conserved F or W. The D gene is left open where the match is weak. Rows give clone size only sometimes, using once, few, many, or a class for an expanded clone.

clone size: many; D gene: TRBD2; V gene: TRBV29-1; CDR3 length: 12; J gene: TRBJ2-5; CDR3 protein: CSAGGAKETQYF; CDR3 DNA: TGCAGCGCGGGGGGGGCGAAAGAGACCCAGTACTTC
clone size: .; D gene: .; V gene: TRBV4-1; CDR3 length: 16; J gene: TRBJ1-4; CDR3 protein: CASSQPTARNWGKLFF; CDR3 DNA: TGCGCCAGCAGCCAACCGACAGCCCGTAATTGGGGAAAACTGTTTTTT
clone size: many; D gene: TRBD1; V gene: TRBV5-1; CDR3 length: 14; J gene: TRBJ2-1; CDR3 protein: CASSRGDRVDEQFF; CDR3 DNA: TGCGCCAGCAGCCGGGGGGACAGGGTCGATGAGCAGTTCTTC
clone size: many; D gene: .; V gene: TRBV29-1; CDR3 length: 14; J gene: TRBJ2-2; CDR3 protein: CSVVERRSTGELFF; CDR3 DNA: TGCAGCGTTGTGGAGCGCCGGAGCACCGGGGAGCTGTTTTTT
clone size: many; D gene: .; V gene: TRBV20-1; CDR3 length: 12; J gene: TRBJ2-5; CDR3 protein: CSASWGKETQYF; CDR3 DNA: TGCAGTGCTAGTTGGGGGAAAGAGACCCAGTACTTC
clone size: many; D gene: .; V gene: TRBV5-1; CDR3 length: 14; J gene: TRBJ1-4; CDR3 protein: CASSAGHAAPLLFF; CDR3 DNA: TGCGCCAGCAGCGCCGGACATGCCGCTCCATTACTGTTTTTT
clone size: once; D gene: TRBD1; V gene: TRBV4-3; CDR3 length: 17; J gene: TRBJ1-6; CDR3 protein: CASSQEGQGAGNSPLHF; CDR3 DNA: TGCGCCAGCAGCCAAGAGGGACAGGGGGCTGGTAATTCACCCCTCCACTTT
clone size: many; D gene: .; V gene: TRBV6-2/TRBV6-3; CDR3 length: 14; J gene: TRBJ1-4; CDR3 protein: CASRQTVANEKLFF; CDR3 DNA: TGTGCCAGCAGACAGACAGTCGCTAATGAAAAACTGTTTTTT
clone size: .; D gene: .; V gene: TRBV12-3/TRBV12-4; CDR3 length: 16; J gene: TRBJ1-1; CDR3 protein: CASSPRGRRRDTEAFF; CDR3 DNA: TGTGCCAGCAGTCCGCGGGGGCGGAGGAGGGATACTGAAGCTTTCTTT
clone size: few; D gene: TRBD1; V gene: TRBV6-5; CDR3 length: 17; J gene: TRBJ1-4; CDR3 protein: CASSYGQGAGANEKLFF; CDR3 DNA: TGTGCCAGCAGTTACGGACAGGGGGCGGGGGCTAATGAAAAACTGTTTTTT
clone size: .; D gene: TRBD1; V gene: TRBV7-2; CDR3 length: 15; J gene: TRBJ1-5; CDR3 protein: CASSSTGVARQPQHF; CDR3 DNA: TGTGCCAGCAGCTCGACAGGGGTCGCGCGTCAGCCCCAGCATTTT
clone size: .; D gene: .; V gene: TRBV20-1; CDR3 length: 14; J gene: TRBJ1-1; CDR3 protein: CSARDPLRQVEAFF; CDR3 DNA: TGCAGTGCTAGAGATCCCCTACGACAGGTCGAAGCTTTCTTT
clone size: .; D gene: .; V gene: TRBV7-9; CDR3 length: 14; J gene: TRBJ1-1; CDR3 protein: CASTGGPMNTEAFF; CDR3 DNA: TGTGCCAGCACCGGGGGGCCGATGAACACTGAAGCTTTCTTT
clone size: .; D gene: .; V gene: TRBV12-5; CDR3 length: 14; J gene: TRBJ2-7; CDR3 protein: CASGRGGAVYEQYF; CDR3 DNA: TGTGCTAGTGGGAGGGGCGGGGCGGTATACGAGCAGTACTTC
clone size: .; D gene: .; V gene: TRBV4-1; CDR3 length: 16; J gene: TRBJ1-4; CDR3 protein: CASSPSLGSTNEKLFF; CDR3 DNA: TGCGCCAGCAGCCCCTCGTTGGGGTCAACTAATGAAAAACTGTTTTTT
clone size: .; D gene: .; V gene: TRBV9; CDR3 length: 15; J gene: TRBJ1-1; CDR3 protein: CASSVSPSLNTEAFF; CDR3 DNA: TGTGCCAGCAGCGTAAGTCCATCGTTGAACACTGAAGCTTTCTTT
clone size: few; D gene: .; V gene: TRBV28; CDR3 length: 15; J gene: TRBJ1-4; CDR3 protein: CAAQTQAVEGEKLFF; CDR3 DNA: TGTGCCGCCCAAACCCAGGCAGTGGAGGGTGAAAAACTGTTTTTT
clone size: .; D gene: TRBD1; V gene: TRBV4-3; CDR3 length: 16; J gene: TRBJ2-2; CDR3 protein: CASSQAPGQGTGELFF; CDR3 DNA: TGCGCCAGCAGCCAAGCCCCGGGACAGGGCACCGGGGAGCTGTTTTTT
clone size: few; D gene: .; V gene: TRBV10-3; CDR3 length: 14; J gene: TRBJ1-2; CDR3 protein: CAISGGRKGDGYTF; CDR3 DNA: TGTGCCATCAGTGGGGGTCGGAAGGGCGATGGCTACACCTTC
clone size: few; D gene: .; V gene: TRBV7-2; CDR3 length: 15; J gene: TRBJ2-3; CDR3 protein: CASSLDRNPSDTQYF; CDR3 DNA: TGTGCCAGCAGCTTAGACAGGAACCCTTCAGATACGCAGTATTTT
clone size: .; D gene: .; V gene: TRBV12-3/TRBV12-4; CDR3 length: 14; J gene: TRBJ1-1; CDR3 protein: CASSLFQQSTEAFF; CDR3 DNA: TGTGCCAGCAGTTTATTCCAACAGAGCACTGAAGCTTTCTTT
clone size: .; D gene: .; V gene: TRBV7-2; CDR3 length: 12; J gene: TRBJ1-1; CDR3 protein: CASSRRLTEAFF; CDR3 DNA: TGTGCCAGCTCACGTAGACTCACTGAAGCTTTCTTT
clone size: few; D gene: .; V gene: TRBV12-3/TRBV12-4; CDR3 length: 14; J gene: TRBJ2-5; CDR3 protein: CASSYGTYQGTQYF; CDR3 DNA: TGTGCCAGCAGTTATGGGACATATCAGGGGACCCAGTACTTC
clone size: .; D gene: .; V gene: TRBV7-3; CDR3 length: 14; J gene: TRBJ2-1; CDR3 protein: CASSFNGLYNEQFF; CDR3 DNA: TGTGCCAGCAGCTTTAACGGACTTTACAATGAGCAGTTCTTC
clone size: .; D gene: TRBD2; V gene: TRBV10-2; CDR3 length: 15; J gene: TRBJ2-3; CDR3 protein: CASRGLAGVTDTQYF; CDR3 DNA: TGCGCCAGCAGGGGACTAGCGGGGGTCACAGATACGCAGTATTTT
clone size: few; D gene: .; V gene: TRBV5-5; CDR3 length: 13; J gene: TRBJ2-1; CDR3 protein: CASSFQPGNEQFF; CDR3 DNA: TGTGCCAGCAGCTTTCAGCCGGGGAATGAGCAGTTCTTC
clone size: few; D gene: .; V gene: TRBV6-1; CDR3 length: 16; J gene: TRBJ2-2; CDR3 protein: CASSRRKGANTGELFF; CDR3 DNA: TGTGCCAGCAGTCGGAGGAAGGGGGCGAACACCGGGGAGCTGTTTTTT
clone size: .; D gene: .; V gene: TRBV27; CDR3 length: 14; J gene: TRBJ2-5; CDR3 protein: CASSPIAGIETQYF; CDR3 DNA: TGTGCCAGCAGTCCCATTGCAGGGATAGAGACCCAGTACTTC
clone size: many; D gene: TRBD1; V gene: TRBV5-1; CDR3 length: 14; J gene: TRBJ2-5; CDR3 protein: CASSDGQGRETQYF; CDR3 DNA: TGCGCCAGCAGCGATGGACAGGGGAGAGAGACCCAGTACTTC
clone size: few; D gene: .; V gene: TRBV25-1; CDR3 length: 13; J gene: TRBJ1-2; CDR3 protein: CASSIVGPYGYTF; CDR3 DNA: TGTGCCAGCAGTATTGTAGGTCCCTATGGCTACACCTTC
clone size: few; D gene: .; V gene: TRBV4-1; CDR3 length: 16; J gene: TRBJ1-2; CDR3 protein: CASSQDLGAGTYGYTF; CDR3 DNA: TGCGCCAGCAGCCAAGACCTTGGGGCGGGGACCTATGGCTACACCTTC
clone size: few; D gene: .; V gene: TRBV27; CDR3 length: 15; J gene: TRBJ2-5; CDR3 protein: CASSSWTGPGGTQYF; CDR3 DNA: TGTGCCAGCAGTTCCTGGACAGGCCCGGGGGGGACCCAGTACTTC
clone size: .; D gene: TRBD2; V gene: TRBV30; CDR3 length: 14; J gene: TRBJ2-7; CDR3 protein: CAWESGGAGEEQYF; CDR3 DNA: TGTGCCTGGGAGAGCGGGGGGGCCGGTGAGGAGCAGTACTTC
clone size: .; D gene: .; V gene: TRBV12-3/TRBV12-4; CDR3 length: 15; J gene: TRBJ1-2; CDR3 protein: CASSLRTARRYGYTF; CDR3 DNA: TGTGCCAGCAGTTTGAGGACTGCCAGGAGGTATGGCTACACCTTC
clone size: few; D gene: TRBD1; V gene: TRBV7-8; CDR3 length: 14; J gene: TRBJ1-5; CDR3 protein: CASSEGGQGLPQHF; CDR3 DNA: TGTGCCAGCAGCGAAGGGGGACAGGGCCTACCCCAGCATTTT
clone size: many; D gene: TRBD2; V gene: TRBV20-1; CDR3 length: 14; J gene: TRBJ2-1; CDR3 protein: CSADRGGSYNEQFF; CDR3 DNA: TGCAGTGCCGACCGGGGGGGATCCTACAATGAGCAGTTCTTC
clone size: .; D gene: TRBD2; V gene: TRBV12-3/TRBV12-4; CDR3 length: 18; J gene: TRBJ2-1; CDR3 protein: CALCFRLAGGHSYNEQFF; CDR3 DNA: TGTGCCCTCTGTTTTAGGCTAGCGGGGGGTCACTCCTACAATGAGCAGTTCTTC
clone size: .; D gene: .; V gene: TRBV20-1; CDR3 length: 11; J gene: TRBJ2-5; CDR3 protein: CSAPTQGTQYF; CDR3 DNA: TGCAGTGCTCCAACCCAGGGGACCCAGTACTTC
clone size: few; D gene: .; V gene: TRBV7-3; CDR3 length: 13; J gene: TRBJ2-2; CDR3 protein: CASSSHMTGELFF; CDR3 DNA: TGTGCCAGCAGCTCCCATATGACCGGGGAGCTGTTTTTT
clone size: medium-sized; D gene: TRBD2; V gene: TRBV12-3/TRBV12-4; CDR3 length: 14; J gene: TRBJ2-3; CDR3 protein: CASSLGLGFDTQYF; CDR3 DNA: TGTGCCAGCAGTTTGGGACTAGGGTTCGATACGCAGTATTTT
clone size: .; D gene: TRBD2; V gene: TRBV3-1; CDR3 length: 19; J gene: TRBJ2-7; CDR3 protein: CASSLIPGLAGGSSYEQYF; CDR3 DNA: TGTGCCAGCAGCCTAATCCCGGGACTAGCGGGGGGCTCTAGCTACGAGCAGTACTTC
clone size: few; D gene: TRBD1; V gene: TRBV4-1; CDR3 length: 17; J gene: TRBJ1-1; CDR3 protein: CASSQPSTGGSYTEAFF; CDR3 DNA: TGCGCCAGCAGCCAACCCTCGACAGGGGGCTCGTACACTGAAGCTTTCTTT
clone size: .; D gene: .; V gene: TRBV7-2; CDR3 length: 13; J gene: TRBJ1-5; CDR3 protein: CASSSVGAQPQHF; CDR3 DNA: TGTGCCAGCAGCTCAGTCGGGGCTCAGCCCCAGCATTTT
clone size: few; D gene: .; V gene: TRBV2; CDR3 length: 11; J gene: TRBJ1-2; CDR3 protein: CAITGTDGYTF; CDR3 DNA: TGTGCCATCACCGGGACGGATGGCTACACCTTC
clone size: few; D gene: .; V gene: TRBV20-1; CDR3 length: 12; J gene: TRBJ2-1; CDR3 protein: CSGQPLYNEQFF; CDR3 DNA: TGCAGTGGACAGCCTCTATACAATGAGCAGTTCTTC
clone size: many; D gene: TRBD2; V gene: TRBV7-2; CDR3 length: 15; J gene: TRBJ2-5; CDR3 protein: CASSLTSGGAQTQYF; CDR3 DNA: TGTGCCAGCAGCCTAACTAGCGGGGGGGCCCAGACCCAGTACTTC
clone size: few; D gene: .; V gene: TRBV11-2; CDR3 length: 15; J gene: TRBJ1-1; CDR3 protein: CASSLVQGWANEAFF; CDR3 DNA: TGTGCCAGCAGCTTAGTTCAGGGGTGGGCGAATGAAGCTTTCTTT
clone size: .; D gene: .; V gene: TRBV4-1; CDR3 length: 13; J gene: TRBJ1-1; CDR3 protein: CASTPGENTEAFF; CDR3 DNA: TGCGCCAGCACCCCAGGGGAGAACACTGAAGCTTTCTTT
clone size: .; D gene: TRBD2; V gene: TRBV7-2; CDR3 length: 16; J gene: TRBJ2-5; CDR3 protein: CASSTGLAGSQETQYF; CDR3 DNA: TGTGCCAGCAGCACCGGACTAGCGGGGAGCCAAGAGACCCAGTACTTC
clone size: many; D gene: TRBD1; V gene: TRBV7-2; CDR3 length: 15; J gene: TRBJ2-2; CDR3 protein: CASSLGQATTGELFF; CDR3 DNA: TGTGCCAGCAGCTTGGGACAGGCGACCACCGGGGAGCTGTTTTTT
clone size: few; D gene: TRBD2; V gene: TRBV28; CDR3 length: 17; J gene: TRBJ2-3; CDR3 protein: CASSLLKKRGGTDTQYF; CDR3 DNA: TGTGCCAGCAGTCTGTTGAAGAAGCGGGGGGGTACAGATACGCAGTATTTT
clone size: few; D gene: .; V gene: TRBV21-1; CDR3 length: 14; J gene: TRBJ2-1; CDR3 protein: CASSKDGQGNEQFF; CDR3 DNA: TGTGCCAGCAGCAAAGATGGGCAGGGCAATGAGCAGTTCTTC
clone size: .; D gene: TRBD1; V gene: TRBV19; CDR3 length: 15; J gene: TRBJ2-2; CDR3 protein: CASSRDRGQTGELFF; CDR3 DNA: TGTGCCAGTAGTAGGGACAGGGGGCAAACCGGGGAGCTGTTTTTT
clone size: few; D gene: .; V gene: TRBV20-1; CDR3 length: 13; J gene: TRBJ2-3; CDR3 protein: CSARGRDGDTQYF; CDR3 DNA: TGCAGTGCTAGAGGCAGGGATGGGGATACGCAGTATTTT
clone size: few; D gene: .; V gene: TRBV7-3; CDR3 length: 17; J gene: TRBJ2-1; CDR3 protein: CASSWGSTGYGNNEQFF; CDR3 DNA: TGTGCCAGCAGCTGGGGGTCCACAGGGTATGGAAACAATGAGCAGTTCTTC
clone size: many; D gene: TRBD1; V gene: TRBV7-2; CDR3 length: 14; J gene: TRBJ1-2; CDR3 protein: CASSLGGTGNGYTF; CDR3 DNA: TGTGCCAGCAGCTTAGGGGGGACAGGGAACGGCTACACCTTC
clone size: few; D gene: TRBD2; V gene: TRBV5-1; CDR3 length: 15; J gene: TRBJ2-7; CDR3 protein: CASTLAGLPTYEQYF; CDR3 DNA: TGCGCCAGCACCTTGGCGGGACTACCCACCTACGAGCAGTACTTC
clone size: many; D gene: .; V gene: TRBV11-2; CDR3 length: 13; J gene: TRBJ1-1; CDR3 protein: CASSSPGLGGLLF; CDR3 DNA: TGTGCCAGCAGCTCCCCCGGTCTTGGGGGACTTCTTTTT
clone size: many; D gene: .; V gene: TRBV9; CDR3 length: 18; J gene: TRBJ1-2; CDR3 protein: CASSVAEANQSPNYGYTF; CDR3 DNA: TGTGCCAGCAGCGTAGCTGAGGCTAACCAAAGCCCTAACTATGGCTACACCTTC